This T cell receptor (beta chain) is from a study of regulatory T cells in long-lasting Graves disease. General study points: It was in persistent disease that TRBV28, TRBJ1-2 and TRBJ2-5 were favored.

Building of the TCR beta libraries involved iRepertoire HTBI primers and Arm-PCR of CDR3 regions. TCRdb reprocessed the multiplex PCR reads via MiXCR and lists one record per CDR3 protein. The sample lists about 470,000 distinct CDR3 sequences, 20% to 25% occurring once. The germline gives CDR1 SEHNR, CDR2 FQNEAQ (reference sequence). The CDR3 extends over 16 amino acids. The V gene lost 0 bases and the J gene lost 3 bases, with 12 bases spanning the gap. Comment on this clonotype: Antigen: not known.

Time point denoted: persistent/refractory GD, antithyroid drugs over 5 years with positive TRAb. RNA extracted from PBMCs served as the sequencing template. EDTA tubes collected roughly 9 milliliters of peripheral blood. This TCR came from a female donor with Graves disease. Sequencing was performed on peripheral blood mononuclear cells (PBMCs), taken when the disease was refractory, from a patient treated with antithyroid drugs. The V and J genes are TRBV7-9 and TRBJ2-4; possibly TRBD2 for D (6 bases). The CDR3 here is CASSLAGGGRKNIQYF. CDR3 sequence (DNA): TGTGCCAGCAGCTTAGCGGGGGGAGGTCGCAAAAACATTCAGTACTTC.